This T cell receptor (beta chain) is drawn from a study of cytomegalovirus exposure and HLA in healthy donors listed by TCRdb under 2017. Study-wide context: An earlier analysis of approximately 640 of the donors reported more than 250 Gb of sequence data and more than 90 million unique TCR beta sequences from 190 million or so T cells. Roughly 300 gigabases of sequencing data and tens of millions of unique TCR sequences were included in an early release covering roughly 700 HLA-typed donors. Among the approximately 400 genotyped donors, 75% to 90% belonged to the genetic ancestry cluster associated with self-reported Caucasian donors. The study aimed to test whether signatures of past pathogen exposure could be identified by cataloging public T cell receptors. Using immunosequencing, the study profiled T cell repertoires from about 610 subjects and related those repertoires to cytomegalovirus serostatus. Along with the approximately 670-subject first cohort, a separate validation cohort of roughly 110 different subjects was used. To predict cytomegalovirus infection status, the study combined high-throughput TCR immunosequencing, statistical association of individual TCRs with disease status, and machine learning. A later analysis re-examined previously published TCR beta repertoires from just over 650 donors and added high-resolution HLA genotyping to investigate patterns of TCR occurrence. Rather than using new phenotypic data, the later analysis identified candidate immune exposures from TCR beta sequences and from how often those sequences occurred across donors. An earlier analysis of a few hundred of the donors applied high-throughput TCR beta sequencing to assess whether each TCR beta V gene segment acted as functional or pseudogenic. Donor age, sex, ethnicity and CMV serostatus were collected together with the repertoire data. A later genetic analysis used genome-wide SNP genotypes for about 60% of the roughly 670 donors, treating that subset as a discovery cohort. All discovery cohort repertoires had been generated on a single sequencing platform. HLA typing covered class I and class II loci at four-digit resolution. Typing coverage varied by locus: roughly 629-630 donors for A, B, C, DRB1 and DQB1; roughly 520 for DQA1; about 570 for DPA1; fewer than 480 for DPB1. Roughly 5 DR-DQ haplotypes were handled as single units for association and clustering, since linkage in the cohort was strong. Across roughly 420 genotyped donors of the cohort, an average of about 240,000 unique TCR beta nucleotide sequences per donor were sequenced, and about a sixth of those sequences were non-productive. Overall results and qualifications from the work: Broadly in line with IMGT annotations, most TCR beta V segments showed up in productive rearrangements about 87% or about 30% of the time in an earlier analysis of around 600 of the donors. The presence/absence analyses assumed that sequencing depth was roughly uniform across donors, and that assumption may not be true. A later analysis found that HLA-associated TCR beta chains were more clonally expanded and had lower generation probabilities than equally common non-associated chains. Several of the top co-occurrence clusters appeared to be linked to parvovirus B19, influenza, CMV and Epstein-Barr virus, according to a later analysis. Linkage disequilibrium might explain the correlated functional status among segregating V segments, but an unknown experimental factor could not be ruled out. In vitro tests confirmed that a few of the cytomegalovirus-associated TCR beta chains recognize cytomegalovirus antigens. In both the original and validation cohorts, the classifier was reported to diagnose cytomegalovirus status with high specificity and sensitivity. In a later analysis, some 18,000 TCR beta sequences were associated with specific HLA alleles at a false discovery rate of 0.05. It was suggested by the authors that the approach could potentially be generalized to other disease states and immunological phenotypes. HLA typing was unavailable for some donors at each locus, so association tests used only the typed subset. In a later genetic analysis, fewer N-insertions in productive TCRs were reported among donors in an Asian-associated ancestry cluster than the roughly 700-donor mean. A later genetic analysis associated a missense DCLRE1C variant with V-gene and J-gene trimming of TCR beta chains, and an independent cohort replicated the association. The earlier analysis of 450 to 700 of the donors excluded some 15 rarely observed V segments, including chromosome 9 orphons, because counts were too low. A further reported finding was that TCR beta sequences accurately predicted the HLA-A and HLA-B alleles for most subjects in the first cohort. While some public TCRs were present in many individuals, most TCR sequences turned up only very rarely across donors. In this cohort, only TCR beta chains were sequenced, and detectable features were limited by the absence of alpha or paired-chain data. In the study, approximately 160 TCR beta chains were listed as associated with cytomegalovirus. CMV serostatus was the only immune exposure information available for the cohort. A later analysis found that most CMV-associated TCR beta chains appeared HLA-restricted, with HLA associations seemingly driven largely by CMV exposure. In a later analysis, the rate of TCR association differed among HLA loci, with DRB1 alleles having the most associated TCRs and HLA-C alleles having the fewest. Strong co-occurrence of HLA alleles, especially DR and DQ, made assigning TCR associations to individual alleles difficult. A cluster of highly shared sequence variants was judged likely to represent a technical artifact of the sequencing pipeline. The 87-base-pair reads could not distinguish some IMGT-functional V segments, including TRBV6-2 and TRBV6-3, so those segments were excluded.

In total, fewer than 750 healthy bone marrow donors made up the cohort. At the time of sampling, every cohort member was nominally healthy, though immune exposures that went unrecorded were likely present. The donor tested CMV seronegative and was one of the 352 seronegative cohort members. Each donor provided a peripheral blood sample, and peripheral blood mononuclear cells were used for TCR beta sequencing. The Qiagen DNeasy Blood Extraction Kit was used to extract genomic DNA from the blood cell samples. The CDR3 sequence holds 21 residues, the cysteine and phenylalanine included. Just the 63-base CDR3 DNA is kept, in frame starting at base 1. Germline trimming: 6 bases from V, 3 bases from J; junction bases outside gene matches: 19. In the germline V gene, CDR1 corresponds to MDHEN and CDR2 to SYDVKM. As for this clone: This clone's antigen is unknown. Per-nucleotide qualities are absent, and no much larger clonotype sits a single base away.

Library generation was performed with the immunoSEQ multiplex PCR assay. For the multiplex PCR, a mixture combining 60 forward primers for TCR Vbeta segments and 13 reverse primers for TCR Jbeta segments was used. The CDR3 region of rearranged TCR beta genes was amplified from genomic DNA with a multiplex PCR assay. The amplified TCR beta libraries were sequenced on the Illumina HiSeq System as 87-base-pair reads. On the authors' methods: Across the 670 or so repertoires, a later analysis counted tens of millions of unique TCR beta chains, roughly 11 million of which were shared by at least two donors. To remove PCR and sequencing errors, raw reads were error-corrected and collapsed into unique sequences using a nearest-neighbor algorithm that merged closely related sequences. CDR3 sequences were aligned to IMGT reference sequences to assign V, D and J gene segments. For a sequence to be retained, a match of at least six nucleotides was required to both a V gene segment and a J gene segment. Rearrangements were called productive when the CDR3 lacked stop codons and stayed in frame with V and J; all others were non-productive. Following IMGT convention, CDR3 was defined as the stretch from the second conserved V-encoded cysteine up to the conserved J-encoded phenylalanine. The earlier analysis of about 560 of the donors excluded any sequence lacking an unambiguous match to a single V gene segment. An earlier analysis of fewer than 750 of the donors called V segments functional above 56.7% productive rearrangements and segregating when the between-donor standard deviation exceeded 5%. A statistical classification framework was built for diagnosing cytomegalovirus status from the catalog of TCR beta chain sequences. In a later analysis, V and J genes were assigned by comparing TCR nucleotide sequences against IMGT/GENE-DB human TR gene sequences. In a later analysis, CDR3 sequences and most-parsimonious VDJ recombination scenarios were assigned using the TCRdist pipeline. A later analysis defined each TCR beta chain by its CDR3 amino acid sequence plus V-gene family, and excluded reads lacking a unique V-gene family. A later analysis removed 450 to 600 highly shared, low-generation-probability nucleotide sequences to deal with suspected cross-contamination and a sequencing artifact. A later analysis calculated a clonal expansion index for each public chain from normalized within-repertoire ranks of inferred template counts. In a later analysis, generation probabilities were computed using a VDJ recombination model fitted to out-of-frame rearrangements, and the results were checked against IGoR. In a later analysis, TCR-TCR, TCR-HLA and TCR-CMV co-occurrence was scored with hypergeometric tests, and a repertoire-size bias correction was applied to TCR pairs. False discovery rates were estimated in a later analysis by permuting HLA or CMV assignments 20 times. A later analysis grouped co-occurring TCRs with DBSCAN, adding TCRdist sequence similarity when clustering within HLA-allele-positive subsets. Co-occurrence clustering excluded repertoires with fewer than 30,000 or more than 120,000 public chains, plus five with anomalous nucleotide sharing. What TCRdb holds here is the immuneACCESS table cut down to in-frame rearrangements. Part of the clones is not present; checked against another copy, under half of the missing clones reflect an unresolved V gene, and the others are unexplained. The V and J calls and the clone size are those of that table, but D and trimming were determined from the DNA. This sample has over 150,000 clones in its table, and around 81% of those were observed once. The top ten clonotypes cover 2% to 2.5% of the sample.

This TCR was sampled from a woman aged 25 to 39 in good health and CMV-seronegative. The chain couples TRBV28 to TRBJ2-1; TRBD2 fits 14 bases in the junction. The sequenced material came from PBMCs. The DNA reads as follows: TGTGCCAGCAGCTCCCAGGGAGGGACTAGCGGGAGTAGGTCCTACTACAATGAGCAGTTCTTC. This is translated as CASSSQGGTSGSRSYYNEQFF.